This T cell receptor (beta chain) appears in the sequencing data of a study of T cell repertoires in cytomegalovirus infection. TCRdb reprocessed the reads with MiXCR, giving one entry per CDR3 protein. Seen here are hundreds of thousands of distinct CDR3 sequences, 30% to 40% observed once, and the top ten hold 13%. A word on this clonotype: Antigen: not known.

Study-wide points: Identification of carriers of CMV plus the relevant HLA was achieved through cumulative public TCR beta family frequency.

Deletions cut 7 bases from V and 2 bases from J, with 12 bases between. Germline lookup yields CDR1 MNHEY and CDR2 SVGEGT. This CDR3 contains 14 residues. The source of this sequence is a human donor in good health (CMV status not recorded). Some clones in this sample may be carry-over from other donors' samples. The chain couples TRBV6-2 or TRBV6-3 to TRBJ2-1, with D unclear. The source material was cultured CD8+ T cells from PBMCs, sampled from culture after CMV antigen stimulation. CDR3 residues: CASNGVGTYNEQFF. The CDR3 DNA is TGTGCCAGCAACGGCGTTGGGACCTACAATGAGCAGTTCTTC.